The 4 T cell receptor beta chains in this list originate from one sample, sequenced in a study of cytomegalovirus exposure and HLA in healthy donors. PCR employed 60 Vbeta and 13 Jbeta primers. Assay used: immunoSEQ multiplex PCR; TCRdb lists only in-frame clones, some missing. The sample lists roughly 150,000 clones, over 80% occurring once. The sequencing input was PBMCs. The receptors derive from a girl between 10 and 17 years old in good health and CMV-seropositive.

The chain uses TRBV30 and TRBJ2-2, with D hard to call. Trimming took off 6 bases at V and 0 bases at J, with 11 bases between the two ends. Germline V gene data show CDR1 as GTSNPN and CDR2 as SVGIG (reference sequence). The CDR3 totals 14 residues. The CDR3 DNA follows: TGTGCCTGCTTTACAGACCCGAACACCGGGGAGCTGTTTTTT. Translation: CACFTDPNTGELFF. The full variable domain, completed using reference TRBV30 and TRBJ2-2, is SQTIHQWPATLVQPVGSPLSLECTVEGTSNPNLYWYRQAAGRGLQLLFYSVGIGQISSEVPQNLSASRPQDRQFILSSKKLLLSDSGFYLCACFTDPNTGELFFGEGSRLTVL.

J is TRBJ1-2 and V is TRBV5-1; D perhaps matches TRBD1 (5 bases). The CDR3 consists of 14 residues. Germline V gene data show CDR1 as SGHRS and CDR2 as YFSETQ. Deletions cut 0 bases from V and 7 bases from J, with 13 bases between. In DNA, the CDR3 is TGCGCCAGCAGCTTGGCCATAGGTAGGGGTGGCTACACCTTC. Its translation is CASSLAIGRGGYTF.

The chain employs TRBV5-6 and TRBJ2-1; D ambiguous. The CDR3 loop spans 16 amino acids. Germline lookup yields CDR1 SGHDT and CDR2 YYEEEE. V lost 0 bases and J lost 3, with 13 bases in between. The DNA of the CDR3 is TGTGCCAGCAGCTTGGACCAGAGATCGGGCTACAATGAGCAGTTCTTC. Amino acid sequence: CASSLDQRSGYNEQFF. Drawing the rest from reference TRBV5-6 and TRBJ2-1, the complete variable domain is DAGVTQSPTHLIKTRGQQVTLRCSPKSGHDTVSWYQQALGQGPQFIFQYYEEEERQRGNFPDRFSGHQFPNYSSELNVNALLLGDSALYLCASSLDQRSGYNEQFFGPGTRLTVL.

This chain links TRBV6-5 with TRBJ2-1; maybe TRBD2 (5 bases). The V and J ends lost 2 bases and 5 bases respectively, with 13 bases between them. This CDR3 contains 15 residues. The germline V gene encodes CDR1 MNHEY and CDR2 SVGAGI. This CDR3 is CASSYPGIPNNEQFF. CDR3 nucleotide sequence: TGTGCCAGCAGTTACCCGGGGATCCCAAACAATGAGCAGTTCTTC.